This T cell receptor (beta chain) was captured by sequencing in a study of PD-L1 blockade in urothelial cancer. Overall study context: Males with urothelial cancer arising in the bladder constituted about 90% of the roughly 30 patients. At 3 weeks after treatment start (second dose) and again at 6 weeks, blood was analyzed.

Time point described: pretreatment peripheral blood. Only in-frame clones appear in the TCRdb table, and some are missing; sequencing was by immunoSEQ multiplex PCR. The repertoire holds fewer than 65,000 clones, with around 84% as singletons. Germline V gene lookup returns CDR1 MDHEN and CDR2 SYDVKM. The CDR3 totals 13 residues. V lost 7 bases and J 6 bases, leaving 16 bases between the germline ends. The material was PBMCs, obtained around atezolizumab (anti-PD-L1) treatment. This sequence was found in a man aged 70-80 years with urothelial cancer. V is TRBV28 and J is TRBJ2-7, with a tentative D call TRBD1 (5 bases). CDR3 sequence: CASIERGRGEQYF. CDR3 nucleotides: TGTGCCAGCATCGAAAGGGGAAGAGGCGAGCAGTACTTC.